The clone carrying this TCR beta chain was observed many times. Its specificity is not known. No cell fractionation was done, so the repertoire covers all unsorted peripheral blood T cells. The RNA source was an approximately 2.4 ml peripheral blood draw. The data belong to a study of HIV-infected patients and healthy controls. cDNA was made from 400 to 500 ng RNA using alpha and beta constant primers. Each of the alpha and beta chains got its own library through chain-specific third strand synthesis with indices. TCRdb re-called the 5' RACE reads with MiXCR, one entry per CDR3 protein. The sample records roughly 7,300 distinct CDR3 sequences, less than 9% being singletons. The germline gives CDR1 GTSNPN, CDR2 SVGIG (reference sequence). The CDR3 is 15 residues long. V lost 0 bases and J lost 5, with 14 bases in between. Study findings and constraints: MAIT alpha-chain CDR3s were frequent in healthy controls, depleted in HIV+.

Sequences were derived from blood, sampled before antiretroviral therapy. The rearrangement joins TRBV30 to TRBJ2-1; D gene uncertain. The TCR comes from an adult with HIV infection. The CDR3 loop reads CAWSVSRVMNNEQFF. CDR3 nucleotide sequence: TGTGCCTGGAGTGTATCCCGGGTCATGAACAATGAGCAGTTCTTC.